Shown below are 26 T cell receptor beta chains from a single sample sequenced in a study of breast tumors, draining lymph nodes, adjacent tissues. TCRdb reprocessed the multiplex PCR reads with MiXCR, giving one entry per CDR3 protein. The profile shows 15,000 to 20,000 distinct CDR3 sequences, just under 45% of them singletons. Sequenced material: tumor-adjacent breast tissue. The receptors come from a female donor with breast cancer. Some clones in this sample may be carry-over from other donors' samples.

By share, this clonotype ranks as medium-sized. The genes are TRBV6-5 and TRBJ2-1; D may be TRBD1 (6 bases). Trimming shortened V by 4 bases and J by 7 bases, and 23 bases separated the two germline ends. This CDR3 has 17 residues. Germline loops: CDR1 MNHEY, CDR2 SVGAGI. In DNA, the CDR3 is TGTGCCAGCAGTTGGACAGTTCTCGGGATCACAGCTAATGAGCAGTTCTTC. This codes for CASSWTVLGITANEQFF.

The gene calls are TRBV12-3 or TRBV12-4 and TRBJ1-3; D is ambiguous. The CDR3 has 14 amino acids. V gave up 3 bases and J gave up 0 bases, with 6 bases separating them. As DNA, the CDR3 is TGTGCCAGCAGTTTCGGGAACTCTGGAAACACCATATATTTT. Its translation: CASSFGNSGNTIYF.

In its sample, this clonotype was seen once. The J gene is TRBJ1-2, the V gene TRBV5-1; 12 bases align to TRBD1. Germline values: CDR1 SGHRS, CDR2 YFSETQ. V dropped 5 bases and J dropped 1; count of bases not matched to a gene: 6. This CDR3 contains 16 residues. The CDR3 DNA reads TGCGCCAGCAGTCCCGGGACAGGGGGCATTAACTATGGCTACACCTTC. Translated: CASSPGTGGINYGYTF.

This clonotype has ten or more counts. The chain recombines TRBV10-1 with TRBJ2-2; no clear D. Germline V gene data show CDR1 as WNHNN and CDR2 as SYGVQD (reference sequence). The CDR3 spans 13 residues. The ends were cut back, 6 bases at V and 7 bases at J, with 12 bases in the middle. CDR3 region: CASRANSGGELFF. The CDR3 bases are TGCGCCAGCAGGGCGAATTCTGGCGGGGAGCTGTTTTTT.

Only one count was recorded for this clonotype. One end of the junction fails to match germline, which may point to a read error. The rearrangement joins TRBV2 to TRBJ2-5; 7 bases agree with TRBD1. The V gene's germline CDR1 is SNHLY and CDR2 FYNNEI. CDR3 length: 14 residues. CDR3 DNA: TGTGCCACCAAGACAGGGCAAAATTGGGAGACCCAATACTTC. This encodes CATKTGQNWETQYF.

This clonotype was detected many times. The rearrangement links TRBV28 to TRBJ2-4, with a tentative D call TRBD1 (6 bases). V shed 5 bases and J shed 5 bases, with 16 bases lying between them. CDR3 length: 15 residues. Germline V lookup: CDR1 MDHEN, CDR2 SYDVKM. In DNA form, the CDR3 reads TGTGCCAGCAGTGTATCAGGACAGAGCCAAAACATTCAGTACTTC. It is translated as CASSVSGQSQNIQYF.

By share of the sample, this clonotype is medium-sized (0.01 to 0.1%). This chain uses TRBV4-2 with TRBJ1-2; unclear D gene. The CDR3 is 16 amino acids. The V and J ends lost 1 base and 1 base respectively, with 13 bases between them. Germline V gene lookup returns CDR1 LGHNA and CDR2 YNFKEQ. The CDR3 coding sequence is TGTGCCAGCAGCCAAGTCGAATCCGGGTATAACTATGGCTACACCTTC. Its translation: CASSQVESGYNYGYTF.

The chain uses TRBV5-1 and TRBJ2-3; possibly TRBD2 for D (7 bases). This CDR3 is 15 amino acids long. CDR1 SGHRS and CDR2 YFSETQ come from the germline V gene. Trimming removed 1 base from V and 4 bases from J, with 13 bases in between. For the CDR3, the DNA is TGCGCCAGCAGCTTGCGGGGGGCCAGTGCAGATACGCAGTATTTT. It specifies CASSLRGASADTQYF.

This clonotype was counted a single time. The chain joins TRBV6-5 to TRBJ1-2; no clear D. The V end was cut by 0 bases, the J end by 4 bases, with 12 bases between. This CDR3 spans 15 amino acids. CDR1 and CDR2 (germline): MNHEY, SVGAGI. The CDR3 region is CASSYSSLGSYGYTF. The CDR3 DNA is TGTGCCAGCAGTTACTCGTCGCTCGGGAGCTATGGCTACACCTTC.

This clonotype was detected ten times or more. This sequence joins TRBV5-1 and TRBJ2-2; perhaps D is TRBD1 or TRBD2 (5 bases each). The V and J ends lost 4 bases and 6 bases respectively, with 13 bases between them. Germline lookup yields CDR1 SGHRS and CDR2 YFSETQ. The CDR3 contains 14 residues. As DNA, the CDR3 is TGCGCCAGCAGCCCCAGAGGGGTCCCCGGGGAGCTGTTTTTT. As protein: CASSPRGVPGELFF.

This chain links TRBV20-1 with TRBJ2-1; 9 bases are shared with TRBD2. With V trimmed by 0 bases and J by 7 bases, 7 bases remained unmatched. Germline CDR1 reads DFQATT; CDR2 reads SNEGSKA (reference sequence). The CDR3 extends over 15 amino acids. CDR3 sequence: CSARDFSGSLNEQFF. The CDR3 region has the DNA TGCAGTGCTAGAGATTTTAGCGGGAGCTTAAATGAGCAGTTCTTC.

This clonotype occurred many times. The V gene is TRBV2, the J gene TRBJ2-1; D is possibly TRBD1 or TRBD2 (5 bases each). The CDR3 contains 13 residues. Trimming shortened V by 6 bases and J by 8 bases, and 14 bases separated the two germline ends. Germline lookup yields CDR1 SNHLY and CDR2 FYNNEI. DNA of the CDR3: TGTGCCAGCAGCCGGGACCGAGGCTATGAGCAGTTCTTC. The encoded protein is CASSRDRGYEQFF.

CDR3 loop: CASSLGQGNTGELFF. The DNA for the CDR3 is TGTGCCAGCAGTTTGGGACAGGGGAACACCGGGGAGCTGTTTTTT. The chain combines TRBV12-3 or TRBV12-4 with TRBJ2-2, with 9 bases that match TRBD1. The CDR3 consists of 15 residues. The junction had 0 bases not matched to a gene; V was cut back by 3 bases and J by 1 base.

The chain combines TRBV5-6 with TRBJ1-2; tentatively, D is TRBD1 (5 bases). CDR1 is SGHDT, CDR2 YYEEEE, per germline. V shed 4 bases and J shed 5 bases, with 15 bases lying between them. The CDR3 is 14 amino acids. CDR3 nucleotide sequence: TGTGCCAGCAGCCCCGTCGACAGCCCTTATGGCTACACCTTC. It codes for CASSPVDSPYGYTF.

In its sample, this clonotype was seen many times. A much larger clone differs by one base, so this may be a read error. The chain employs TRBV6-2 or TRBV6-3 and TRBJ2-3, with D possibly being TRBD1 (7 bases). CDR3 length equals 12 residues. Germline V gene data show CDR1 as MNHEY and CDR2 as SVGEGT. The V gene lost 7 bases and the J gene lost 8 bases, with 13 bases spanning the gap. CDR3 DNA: TGTGCCAGCACCCCGCAGGGGGGTACGCAGTATTTT. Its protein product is CASTPQGGTQYF.

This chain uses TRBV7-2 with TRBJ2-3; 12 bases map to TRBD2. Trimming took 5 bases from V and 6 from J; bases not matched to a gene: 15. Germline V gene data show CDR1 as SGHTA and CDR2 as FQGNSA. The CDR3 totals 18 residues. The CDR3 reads CASSPGVTSGGGQDTQYF. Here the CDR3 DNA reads TGTGCCAGCAGCCCAGGGGTGACTAGCGGGGGCGGGCAGGATACGCAGTATTTT.

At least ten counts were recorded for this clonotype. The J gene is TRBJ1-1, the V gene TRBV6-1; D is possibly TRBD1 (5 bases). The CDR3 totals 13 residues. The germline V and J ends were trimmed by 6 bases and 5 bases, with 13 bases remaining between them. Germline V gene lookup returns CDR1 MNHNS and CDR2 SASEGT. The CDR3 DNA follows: TGTGCCAGCAGCGTGGGGGTCCGGACTGAAGCTTTCTTT. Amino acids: CASSVGVRTEAFF.

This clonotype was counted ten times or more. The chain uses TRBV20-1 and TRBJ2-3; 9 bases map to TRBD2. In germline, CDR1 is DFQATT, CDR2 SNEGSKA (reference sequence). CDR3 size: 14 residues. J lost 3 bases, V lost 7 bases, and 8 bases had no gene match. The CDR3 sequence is CSVELAGVTDTQYF. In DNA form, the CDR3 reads TGCAGTGTTGAGTTAGCGGGGGTTACAGATACGCAGTATTTT.

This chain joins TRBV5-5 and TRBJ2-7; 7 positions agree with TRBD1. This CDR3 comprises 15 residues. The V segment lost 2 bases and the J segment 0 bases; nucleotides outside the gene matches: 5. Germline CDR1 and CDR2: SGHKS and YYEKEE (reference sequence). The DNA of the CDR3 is TGTGCCAGCAGCTTCTTGACAGGGCTCTCCTACGAGCAGTACTTC. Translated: CASSFLTGLSYEQYF.

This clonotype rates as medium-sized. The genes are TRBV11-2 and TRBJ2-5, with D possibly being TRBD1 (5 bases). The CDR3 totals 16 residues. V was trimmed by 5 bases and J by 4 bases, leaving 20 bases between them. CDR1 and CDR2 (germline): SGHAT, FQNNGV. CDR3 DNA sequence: TGTGCCAGCAGCGACAGAGGTCGGGTTTGGGCAGAGACCCAGTACTTC. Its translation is CASSDRGRVWAETQYF.

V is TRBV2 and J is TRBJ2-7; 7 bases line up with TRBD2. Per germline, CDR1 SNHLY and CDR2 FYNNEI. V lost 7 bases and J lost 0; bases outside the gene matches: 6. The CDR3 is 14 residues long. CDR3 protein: CASTERTSSYEQYF. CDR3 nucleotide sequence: TGTGCCAGCACAGAGAGGACTAGCTCCTACGAGCAGTACTTC.

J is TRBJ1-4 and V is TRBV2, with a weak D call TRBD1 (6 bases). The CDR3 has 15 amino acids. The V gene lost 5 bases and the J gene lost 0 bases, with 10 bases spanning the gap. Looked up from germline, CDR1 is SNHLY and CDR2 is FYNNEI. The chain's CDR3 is CASSWTAATNEKLFF. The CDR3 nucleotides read TGTGCCAGCAGTTGGACAGCCGCAACTAATGAAAAACTGTTTTTT.

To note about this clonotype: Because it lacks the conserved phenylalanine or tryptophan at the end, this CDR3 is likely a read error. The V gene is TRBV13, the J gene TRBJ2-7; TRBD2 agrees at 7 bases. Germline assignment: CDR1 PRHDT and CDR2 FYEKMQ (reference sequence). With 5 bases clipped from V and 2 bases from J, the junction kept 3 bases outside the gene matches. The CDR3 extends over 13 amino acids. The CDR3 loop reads CASSPRGAYEQYL. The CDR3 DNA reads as TGTGCCAGCAGCCCCCGGGGGGCCTACGAGCAGTACTTA.

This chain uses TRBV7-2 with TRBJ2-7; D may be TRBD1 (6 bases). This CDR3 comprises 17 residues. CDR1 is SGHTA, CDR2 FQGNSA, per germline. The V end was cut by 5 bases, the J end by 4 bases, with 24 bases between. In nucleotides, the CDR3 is TGTGCCAGCAGCATACCCGGGGACACCGGTTTCCATTACGAGCAGTACTTC. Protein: CASSIPGDTGFHYEQYF.

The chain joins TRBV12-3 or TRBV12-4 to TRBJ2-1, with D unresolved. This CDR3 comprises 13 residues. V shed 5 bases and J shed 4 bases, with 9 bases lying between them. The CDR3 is CASSPGPYNEQFF. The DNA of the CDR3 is TGTGCCAGCAGTCCGGGCCCATACAATGAGCAGTTCTTC.

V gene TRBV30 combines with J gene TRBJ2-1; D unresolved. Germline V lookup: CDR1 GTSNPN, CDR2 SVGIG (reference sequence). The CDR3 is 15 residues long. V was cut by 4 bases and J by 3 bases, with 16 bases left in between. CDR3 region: CAWNAQGTLYNEQFF. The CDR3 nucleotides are TGTGCCTGGAACGCTCAAGGCACCCTCTACAATGAGCAGTTCTTC.